Sequencing of this TCR beta chain was carried out in a study of blood T cells in healthy people across ages. Study-level results: There were more naive CD4+ cells and higher diversity in long-lived donors than in aged donors.

With a J-beta primer mix and a sample-barcoded 5' primer, a second PCR ran 7 to 11 cycles. A tag from a template-switch adaptor with 12 random nucleotides marked each cDNA molecule. TCRdb reprocessed the 5' RACE reads via MiXCR and lists one record per CDR3 protein. This table holds around 1,500,000 distinct CDR3 sequences, 42% found once. A remark on this clonotype: Its antigen remains unidentified.

The donors, aged about 6 to 100, were healthy Caucasians from Russia. The J segment lost 8 bases and the V segment lost 0 bases, leaving 12 bases of the junction unmatched. The CDR3 extends over 16 amino acids. Germline CDR1 is MGHRA and CDR2 is YSYEKL. Sequenced material: blood. The J gene is TRBJ1-2, the V gene TRBV4-1; 7 bases are a match to TRBD1. This sequence originates from a woman between 18 and 30 years old in good health. The CDR3 protein is CASSQDRATGTRGYTF. CDR3 sequence (DNA): TGCGCCAGCAGCCAAGATCGGGCGACAGGGACAAGGGGCTACACCTTC.